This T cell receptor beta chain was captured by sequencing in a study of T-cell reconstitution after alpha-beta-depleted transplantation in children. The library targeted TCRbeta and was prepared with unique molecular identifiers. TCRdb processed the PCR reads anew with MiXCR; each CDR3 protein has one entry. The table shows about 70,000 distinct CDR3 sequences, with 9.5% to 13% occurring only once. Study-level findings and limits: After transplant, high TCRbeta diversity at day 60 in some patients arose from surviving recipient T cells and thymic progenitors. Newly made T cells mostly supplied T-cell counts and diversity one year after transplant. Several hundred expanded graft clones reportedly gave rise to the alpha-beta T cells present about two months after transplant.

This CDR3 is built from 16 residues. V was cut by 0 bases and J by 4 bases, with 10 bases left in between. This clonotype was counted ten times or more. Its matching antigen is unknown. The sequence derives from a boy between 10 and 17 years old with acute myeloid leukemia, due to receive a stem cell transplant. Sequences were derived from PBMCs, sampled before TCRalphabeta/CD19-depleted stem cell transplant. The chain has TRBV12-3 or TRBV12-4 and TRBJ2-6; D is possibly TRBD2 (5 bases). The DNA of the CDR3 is TGTGCCAGCAGTTTAGCGCCGGGGAAAGGGGCCAACGTCCTGACTTTC. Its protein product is CASSLAPGKGANVLTF.